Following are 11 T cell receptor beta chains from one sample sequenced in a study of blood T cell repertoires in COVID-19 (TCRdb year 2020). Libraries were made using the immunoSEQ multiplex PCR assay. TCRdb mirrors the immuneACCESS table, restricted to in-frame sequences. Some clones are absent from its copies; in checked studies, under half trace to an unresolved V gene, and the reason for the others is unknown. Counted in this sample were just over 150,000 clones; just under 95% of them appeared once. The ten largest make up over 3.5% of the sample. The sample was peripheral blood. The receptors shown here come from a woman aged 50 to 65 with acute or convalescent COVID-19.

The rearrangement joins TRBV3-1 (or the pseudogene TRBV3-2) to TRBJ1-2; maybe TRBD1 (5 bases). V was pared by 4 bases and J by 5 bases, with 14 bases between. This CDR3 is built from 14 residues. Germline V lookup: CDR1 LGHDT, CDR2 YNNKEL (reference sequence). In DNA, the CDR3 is TGTGCCAGCAGCCTTCCCGGACAAGTATATGGCTACACCTTC. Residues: CASSLPGQVYGYTF.

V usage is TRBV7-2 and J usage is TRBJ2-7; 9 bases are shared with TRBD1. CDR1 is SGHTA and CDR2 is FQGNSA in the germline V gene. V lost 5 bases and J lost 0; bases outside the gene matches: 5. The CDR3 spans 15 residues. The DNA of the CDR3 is TGTGCCAGCAGCCCCGGGACAGGGAGCTCCTACGAGCAGTACTTC. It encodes CASSPGTGSSYEQYF.

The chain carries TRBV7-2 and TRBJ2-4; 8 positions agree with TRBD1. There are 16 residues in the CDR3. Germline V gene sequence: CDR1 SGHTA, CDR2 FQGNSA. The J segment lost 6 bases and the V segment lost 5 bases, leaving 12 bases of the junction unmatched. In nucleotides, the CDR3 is TGTGCCAGCAGCCCTCAAATCACAGGGGGAGGAAACATTCAGTACTTC. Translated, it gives CASSPQITGGGNIQYF. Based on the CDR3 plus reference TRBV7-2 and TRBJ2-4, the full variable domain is GAGVSQSPSNKVTEKGKDVELRCDPISGHTALYWYRQSLGQGLEFLIYFQGNSAPDKSGLPSDRFSAERTGGSVSTLTIQRTQQEDSAVYLCASSPQITGGGNIQYFGAGTRLSVL.

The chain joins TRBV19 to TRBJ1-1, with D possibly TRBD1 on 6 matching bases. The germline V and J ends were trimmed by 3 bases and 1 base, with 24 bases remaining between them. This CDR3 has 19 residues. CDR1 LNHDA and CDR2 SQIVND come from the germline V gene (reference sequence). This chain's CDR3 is CASSMLRLGAVAGNTEAFF. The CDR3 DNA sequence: TGTGCCAGTAGTATGTTACGGCTGGGGGCAGTAGCGGGGAACACTGAAGCTTTCTTT.

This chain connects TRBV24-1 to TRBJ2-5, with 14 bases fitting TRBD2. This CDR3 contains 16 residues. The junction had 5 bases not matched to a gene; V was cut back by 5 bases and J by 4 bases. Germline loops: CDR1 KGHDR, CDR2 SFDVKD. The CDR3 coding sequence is TGTGCCACCAGTGGGGGTGGGACTAGCGGGAGAGAGACCCAGTACTTC. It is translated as CATSGGGTSGRETQYF.

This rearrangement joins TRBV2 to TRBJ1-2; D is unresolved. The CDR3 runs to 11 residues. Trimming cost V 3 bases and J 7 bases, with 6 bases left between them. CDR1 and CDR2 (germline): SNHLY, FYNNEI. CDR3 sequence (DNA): TGTGCCAGCAGTGACGCGTCTGGCTACACCTTC. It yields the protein CASSDASGYTF.

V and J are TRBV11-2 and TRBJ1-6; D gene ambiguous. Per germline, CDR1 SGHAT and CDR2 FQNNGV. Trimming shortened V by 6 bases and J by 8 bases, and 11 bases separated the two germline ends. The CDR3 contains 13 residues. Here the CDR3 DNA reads TGTGCCAGCAGTTACGAGATGGATTCACCCCTCCACTTT. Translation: CASSYEMDSPLHF.

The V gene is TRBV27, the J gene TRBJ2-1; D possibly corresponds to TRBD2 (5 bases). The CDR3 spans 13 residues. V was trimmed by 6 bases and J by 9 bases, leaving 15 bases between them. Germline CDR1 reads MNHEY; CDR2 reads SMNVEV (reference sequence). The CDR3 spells CASRIRARGEQFF. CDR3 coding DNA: TGTGCCAGCAGGATAAGGGCCCGGGGTGAGCAGTTCTTC.

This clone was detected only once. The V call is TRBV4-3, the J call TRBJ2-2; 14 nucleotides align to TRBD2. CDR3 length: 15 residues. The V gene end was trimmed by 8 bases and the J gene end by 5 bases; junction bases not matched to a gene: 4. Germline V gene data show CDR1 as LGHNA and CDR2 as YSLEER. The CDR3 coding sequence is TGCGCCAGCGGTTGGACTAGCGGGGGGACCGGGGAGCTGTTTTTT. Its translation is CASGWTSGGTGELFF.

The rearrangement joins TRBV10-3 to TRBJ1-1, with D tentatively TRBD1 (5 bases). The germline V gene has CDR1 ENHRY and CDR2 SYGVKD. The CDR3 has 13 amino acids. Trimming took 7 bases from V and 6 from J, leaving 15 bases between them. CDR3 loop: CAIKESAGAEAFF. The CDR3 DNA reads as TGTGCCATCAAGGAGAGTGCGGGGGCTGAAGCTTTCTTT.

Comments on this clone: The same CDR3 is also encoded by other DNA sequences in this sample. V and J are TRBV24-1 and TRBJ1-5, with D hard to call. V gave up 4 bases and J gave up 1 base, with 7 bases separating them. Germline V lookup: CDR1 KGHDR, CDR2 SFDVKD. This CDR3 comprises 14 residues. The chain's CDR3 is CATSDWRSNQPQHF. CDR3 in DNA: TGTGCCACCAGTGACTGGAGGAGCAATCAGCCCCAGCATTTT.